These T cell receptor beta chains were read from a single sample in a study of cytomegalovirus exposure and HLA in healthy donors. TCRdb's table, derived via immunoSEQ multiplex PCR, lists solely in-frame clones and lacks some. The data hold 150,000 to 200,000 clones, with more than 75% observed a single time. Sequencing was carried out using PBMCs. The receptors derive from a man aged 18-30 years in good health and CMV-seropositive. Both conserved end residues are part of each CDR3. A D gene is named only where the DNA matches it firmly. A clone size is listed for some rows: how often the clone was seen (once, few, many), or a class if it is expanded.

D gene | J gene | clone size | V gene | CDR3 DNA | CDR3 protein
TRBD1 | TRBJ2-1 | NA | TRBV27 | TGTGCCAGCGGAGGACAGGGAGTCTACAATGAGCAGTTCTTC | CASGGQGVYNEQFF
NA | TRBJ1-2 | NA | TRBV5-1 | TGCGCCAGCAGCTTGGTATCCGGCTATGGCTACACCTTC | CASSLVSGYGYTF
NA | TRBJ1-6 | few | TRBV7-3 | TGTGCCAGCAGCTTAGGGCCCCGGGGTTCACCCCTCCACTTT | CASSLGPRGSPLHF
TRBD1 | TRBJ2-7 | NA | TRBV20-1 | TGCAGTGCGGGACAGGGCTACGAGCAGTACTTC | CSAGQGYEQYF
NA | TRBJ2-3 | NA | TRBV4-2 | TGTGCCAGCAGCGAACTGGGACTCCTTACAATAACTAGCACAGATACGCAGTATTTT | CASSELGLLTITSTDTQYF
TRBD2 | TRBJ2-7 | NA | TRBV2 | TGTGCCAGCAGTGAACTGGGACTAGCGGGGTACGAGCAGTACTTC | CASSELGLAGYEQYF
TRBD1 | TRBJ1-2 | NA | TRBV5-1 | TGCGCCAGCAGCGCGGGGACAGGGTATAGCGGCTACACCTTC | CASSAGTGYSGYTF
NA | TRBJ1-2 | NA | TRBV7-9 | TGTGCCACTACGACAGCGACGTCCCGGGACACCTTC | CATTTATSRDTF
TRBD1 | TRBJ1-6 | NA | TRBV27 | TGTGCCAGCAGTTTCCCCGTACGACACCGGGACAGTTATAATTCACCCCTCCACTTT | CASSFPVRHRDSYNSPLHF
NA | TRBJ1-5 | NA | TRBV28 | TGTGCCAGCAGTTTCCCCCGATACAGGTCCTATAGCAATCAGCCCCAGCATTTT | CASSFPRYRSYSNQPQHF
NA | TRBJ1-6 | NA | TRBV7-2 | TGTGCCAGCGCCGCCTATATAAAGACAGGCGCGCTCCACTTT | CASAAYIKTGALHF
NA | TRBJ2-1 | NA | TRBV2 | TGTGCCAGCATAGAGGGATTTGACAATGAGCAGTTCTTC | CASIEGFDNEQFF
NA | TRBJ2-7 | NA | TRBV5-5 | TGTGCCAGCAGCCAACTTCTCCGGGACACCCACGAGCAGTACTTC | CASSQLLRDTHEQYF
NA | TRBJ1-2 | few | TRBV7-9 | TGTGCCAGCAGTCATGGGACATCTGAAGGCTATGGCTACACCTTC | CASSHGTSEGYGYTF